The 8 T cell receptor beta chains below were found in one sample sequenced in a study of cytomegalovirus exposure and HLA in healthy donors. Primers included in the PCR were 60 Vbeta and 13 Jbeta primers. Sequencing was performed with immunoSEQ multiplex PCR; in TCRdb, only in-frame clones are kept and a portion is missing. The sample gives around 140,000 clones, around 80% of which show up once; around 4.1% is in the top ten. Source material: PBMCs. The receptors here all came from a man aged 35 to 55 in good health and CMV-seronegative.

V usage is TRBV27 and J usage is TRBJ1-5; 9 bases are a match to TRBD1. Losses at the gene ends were 2 bases for V and 5 bases for J; bases not matched to a gene: 4. The CDR3 runs to 15 residues. From germline, CDR1 is MNHEY and CDR2 SMNVEV (reference sequence). DNA for the CDR3: TGTGCCAGCAGTTTAATTGGGACAGGGCATCAGCCCCAGCATTTT. It is translated as CASSLIGTGHQPQHF.

This clone was recorded only once. The chain joins TRBV5-5 to TRBJ1-1; a weak D match, TRBD1 (5 bases). CDR3 length: 17 amino acids. Trimming cost V 4 bases and J 3 bases, with 22 bases left between them. The germline gives CDR1 SGHKS, CDR2 YYEKEE (reference sequence). CDR3 nucleotides: TGTGCCAGCAGCCCTCGGGGGATGGGTTGGTTCGACACTGAAGCTTTCTTT. It codes for CASSPRGMGWFDTEAFF.

This clone was seen more than once but under ten times. The rearrangement links TRBV19 to TRBJ1-5, with 10 nucleotides matching TRBD1. The CDR3 is made up of 17 amino acids. Trimming cost V 6 bases and J 0 bases; bases outside gene matches: 8. The V gene's germline CDR1 is LNHDA and CDR2 SQIVND (reference sequence). The CDR3 protein is CASRTTGGGGSNQPQHF. The CDR3 nucleotides are TGTGCCAGTAGGACGACAGGGGGCGGCGGTAGCAATCAGCCCCAGCATTTT.

J is TRBJ2-1 and V is TRBV7-2; 7 nucleotides line up with TRBD2. V shed 0 bases and J 0 bases; nucleotides not matched to a gene: 5. The CDR3 has 17 residues. Germline CDR1 and CDR2: SGHTA and FQGNSA. The CDR3 DNA is TGTGCCAGCAGCTTAGCGTTGGGGGGGGGCTCCTACAATGAGCAGTTCTTC. Its translation is CASSLALGGGSYNEQFF.

This sequence joins TRBV6-1 and TRBJ1-4, with D unresolved. This CDR3 comprises 13 residues. CDR1 MNHNS and CDR2 SASEGT come from the germline V gene. The V end was cut by 1 base, the J end by 13 bases, with 13 bases between. CDR3 region: CASSEERLFGLFF. The CDR3, as DNA: TGTGCCAGCAGTGAAGAGCGGCTATTCGGACTGTTTTTT.

This chain connects TRBV5-1 to TRBJ1-2, with TRBD1 as a possible D gene (5 bases). The CDR3 is 16 residues long. CDR1 and CDR2 from the germline V gene are SGHRS and YFSETQ. Trimming took 0 bases from V and 4 from J, leaving 16 bases between them. The CDR3: CASSLVSGYLPYGYTF. The CDR3 bases are TGCGCCAGCAGCTTGGTGTCAGGGTACCTACCCTATGGCTACACCTTC.

The V gene is TRBV11-2, the J gene TRBJ1-4, with 7 positions matching TRBD1. CDR1 is SGHAT and CDR2 is FQNNGV in the germline V gene. The CDR3 totals 14 residues. V lost 1 base, J lost 7 bases, and 3 bases stayed unmatched. CDR3 sequence: CASSLVYRGEKLFF. CDR3 coding DNA: TGTGCCAGCAGCTTAGTCTACAGGGGTGAAAAACTGTTTTTT.

The chain employs TRBV6-5 and TRBJ2-7; TRBD1 matches at 9 bases. J was trimmed by 0 bases and V by 4 bases; bases with no gene match: 1. Germline values: CDR1 MNHEY, CDR2 SVGAGI. This CDR3 has 14 residues. CDR3 DNA sequence: TGTGCCAGCAGTTGGGACAGGGACTCCTACGAGCAGTACTTC. It encodes CASSWDRDSYEQYF.